One TCR beta chain is described in this entry. Germline CDR1 reads MDHEN; CDR2 reads SYDVKM. This CDR3 is built from 15 residues. V lost 2 bases to trimming and J lost 0 bases, with 10 bases between them. This entry comes from a study of breast tumors, draining lymph nodes, adjacent tissues. The lymph nodes were axillary draining lymph nodes from breast cancer patients. TCRdb passed the multiplex PCR reads through MiXCR, listing each CDR3 protein once. The top ten hold about 1.4% of the sample, which has about 230,000 distinct CDR3 sequences, about 30% seen once. This chain joins TRBV28 and TRBJ1-2, with D unclear. This TCR was recovered from a female donor with breast cancer. Some clones in this sample may be carry-over from other donors' samples. The sequencing input was axillary lymph node tissue. This chain's CDR3 is CASSLNPVANYGYTF. The DNA for the CDR3 is TGTGCCAGCAGTTTAAACCCGGTAGCTAACTATGGCTACACCTTC.